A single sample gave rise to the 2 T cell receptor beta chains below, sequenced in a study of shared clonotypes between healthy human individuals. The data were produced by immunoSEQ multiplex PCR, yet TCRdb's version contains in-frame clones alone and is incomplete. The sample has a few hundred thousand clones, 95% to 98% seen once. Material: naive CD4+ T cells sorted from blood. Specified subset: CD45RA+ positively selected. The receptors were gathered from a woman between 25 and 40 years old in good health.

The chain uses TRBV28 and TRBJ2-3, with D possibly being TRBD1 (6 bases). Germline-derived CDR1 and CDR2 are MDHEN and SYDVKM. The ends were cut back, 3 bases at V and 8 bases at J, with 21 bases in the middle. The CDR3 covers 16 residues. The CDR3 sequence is CASSFAWGLQGGTQYF. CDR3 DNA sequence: TGTGCCAGCAGTTTCGCCTGGGGGCTCCAGGGCGGTACGCAGTATTTT.

The CDR3 DNA reads TGCGCCAGCAGCCGGACACTTAACACCGGGGAGCTGTTTTTT. This codes for CASSRTLNTGELFF. The chain links TRBV10-1 to TRBJ2-2, with D perhaps matching TRBD1 (5 bases). V lost 6 bases, J lost 2 bases, and 10 bases lay in between. Germline loops: CDR1 WNHNN, CDR2 SYGVQD (reference sequence). This CDR3 region has 14 residues.